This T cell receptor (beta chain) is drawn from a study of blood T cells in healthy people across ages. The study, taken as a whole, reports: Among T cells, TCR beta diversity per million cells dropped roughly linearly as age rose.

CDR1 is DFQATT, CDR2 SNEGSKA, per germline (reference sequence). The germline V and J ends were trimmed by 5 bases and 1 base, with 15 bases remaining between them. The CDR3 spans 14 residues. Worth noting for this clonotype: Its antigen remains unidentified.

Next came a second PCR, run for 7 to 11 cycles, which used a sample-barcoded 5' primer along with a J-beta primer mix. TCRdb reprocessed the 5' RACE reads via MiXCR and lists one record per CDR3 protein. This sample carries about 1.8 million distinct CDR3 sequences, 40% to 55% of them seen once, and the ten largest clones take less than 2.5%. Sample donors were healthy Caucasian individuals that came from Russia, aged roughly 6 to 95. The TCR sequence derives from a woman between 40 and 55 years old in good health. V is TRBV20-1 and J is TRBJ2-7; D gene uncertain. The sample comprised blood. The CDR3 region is CSAYGTDSSYEQYF. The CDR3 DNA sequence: TGCAGTGCTTACGGAACTGATTCTTCCTACGAGCAGTACTTC.